This TCR beta chain was profiled in a study of T cell changes during pregnancy in multiple sclerosis. Germline V gene lookup returns CDR1 MDHEN and CDR2 SYDVKM. The CDR3 spans 12 residues. V lost 2 bases and J 10 bases, leaving 11 bases between the germline ends. Some clones are missing from TCRdb's copy, which holds only in-frame ones; the method was immunoSEQ multiplex PCR. The sample contains 25,000 to 30,000 clones, 70% to 90% of which appear only once. The sample here was CD8+ T cells from peripheral blood mononuclear cells, taken after pregnancy. This TCR derives from a female donor with multiple sclerosis, enrolled in a pregnancy study. V is TRBV28 and J is TRBJ1-2; D possibly corresponds to TRBD1 (6 bases). The CDR3 protein is CASSLGTKYYTF. DNA of the CDR3: TGTGCCAGCAGTTTAGGGACAAAATACTACACCTTC.